Below, 11 T cell receptor beta chains from the same sample are listed, as sequenced in a study of T cell responses to AZD1222 COVID-19 vaccine. The repertoire was sequenced with immunoSEQ multiplex PCR; TCRdb's copy has only in-frame clones and lacks some. The sample records tens of thousands of clones, around 88% being singletons. The sequences come from peripheral blood, collected 28 days after the second AZD1222 dose. These receptor sequences come from an adult who received the AZD1222 COVID-19 vaccine.

The table lists this clone with a few counts. The chain couples TRBV10-3 to TRBJ1-1, with D unresolved. This CDR3 contains 14 residues. The ends were cut back, 6 bases at V and 6 bases at J, with 17 bases in the middle. The germline V gene encodes CDR1 ENHRY and CDR2 SYGVKD. CDR3 sequence reads: CAISQSGNGAEAFF. The CDR3 bases are TGTGCCATCAGCCAGTCAGGTAATGGAGCTGAAGCTTTCTTT.

The J gene is TRBJ2-7, the V gene TRBV3-1 (or the pseudogene TRBV3-2); TRBD1 might be the D (6 bases). Germline V gives CDR1 LGHDT, CDR2 YNNKEL (reference sequence). V dropped 0 bases and J dropped 4 bases, with 16 bases sitting between them. This CDR3 comprises 16 residues. This CDR3 is CASSQELQGLLYEQYF. In nucleotides, the CDR3 is TGTGCCAGCAGCCAAGAGCTACAGGGTTTATTATACGAGCAGTACTTC.

V usage is TRBV28 and J usage is TRBJ2-2, with TRBD1 identical over 8 bases. CDR1 is MDHEN and CDR2 is SYDVKM in the germline V gene. V was clipped by 5 bases and J by 0 bases; unmatched bases: 2. The CDR3 covers 15 residues. The CDR3 bases are TGTGCCAGCAGTCCAGGGGGCGCGAACACCGGGGAGCTGTTTTTT. Amino acid sequence: CASSPGGANTGELFF.

The chain links TRBV10-1 to TRBJ2-7; 7 bases map to TRBD2. Trimming removed 7 bases from V and 5 bases from J; junction bases left unmatched: 11. The CDR3 runs 14 residues. In germline, CDR1 is WNHNN, CDR2 SYGVQD (reference sequence). Written as DNA, the CDR3 is TGCGCCAGCACCCAGGGATGGGGGGGTAACGAGCAGTACTTC. Its protein is CASTQGWGGNEQYF.

This clone was counted a single time. CDR3 DNA: TGTGCCAGTAGACAGGGGGCGCGTGAAGCTTTCTTT. This sequence encodes CASRQGAREAFF. The chain couples TRBV19 to TRBJ1-1, with 9 bases matching TRBD1. J gave up 7 bases and V 6 bases, and 3 bases lay outside the gene matches. The CDR3 consists of 12 residues. Germline CDR1 reads LNHDA; CDR2 reads SQIVND (reference sequence).

V gene TRBV5-1 combines with J gene TRBJ1-1, with D maybe TRBD1 (5 bases). V dropped 0 bases and J dropped 2 bases, with 11 bases sitting between them. This CDR3 has 15 amino acids. Germline-derived CDR1 and CDR2 are SGHRS and YFSETQ. In DNA, the CDR3 is TGCGCCAGCAGCTTGGCCCAGGGAGGTAACACTGAAGCTTTCTTT. Its translation: CASSLAQGGNTEAFF. Together with reference TRBV5-1 and TRBJ1-1, the CDR3 gives the full variable domain: KAGVTQTPRYLIKTRGQQVTLSCSPISGHRSVSWYQQTPGQGLQFLFEYFSETQRNKGNFPGRFSGRQFSNSRSEMNVSTLELGDSALYLCASSLAQGGNTEAFFGQGTRLTVV.

CDR3 residues: CASSLVGSHEQYF. CDR3 nucleotides: TGCGCCAGCAGCTTGGTTGGGTCCCACGAGCAGTACTTC. The rearrangement links TRBV5-1 to TRBJ2-7; D remains unclear. The CDR3 spans 13 residues. The V end was cut by 0 bases, the J end by 5 bases, with 9 bases between. Germline V gene sequence: CDR1 SGHRS, CDR2 YFSETQ. Filled out from reference TRBV5-1 and TRBJ2-7, the complete variable domain reads KAGVTQTPRYLIKTRGQQVTLSCSPISGHRSVSWYQQTPGQGLQFLFEYFSETQRNKGNFPGRFSGRQFSNSRSEMNVSTLELGDSALYLCASSLVGSHEQYFGPGTRLTVT.

CDR3 coding DNA: TGTGCCAGTAGTTTCGGACAGGGAAAATCCGGGGAGCTGTTTTTT. Protein product: CASSFGQGKSGELFF. The V and J genes are TRBV19 and TRBJ2-2, with 8 positions matching TRBD1. Germline CDR1 reads LNHDA; CDR2 reads SQIVND (reference sequence). V lost 5 bases and J lost 6; bases outside the gene matches: 8. This CDR3 region has 15 residues.

This clone was seen a handful of times. The chain is built from TRBV6-2 or TRBV6-3 and TRBJ1-1, with 9 nucleotides matching TRBD1. Germline trimming cut 5 bases from V and 5 bases from J; bases unmatched to any gene: 12. CDR1 is MNHEY and CDR2 is SVGEGT in the germline V gene. The CDR3 is made up of 16 amino acids. CDR3 protein: CASSNPTGGSWTEAFF. The CDR3 DNA reads as TGTGCCAGCAGTAACCCGACAGGGGGGAGCTGGACTGAAGCTTTCTTT.

The chain recombines TRBV7-8 with TRBJ2-5; perhaps TRBD2 as D (5 bases). This CDR3 is 11 amino acids long. In germline, CDR1 is SGHVS, CDR2 FQNEAQ. Trimming shortened V by 3 bases and J by 12 bases, and 11 bases separated the two germline ends. The DNA for the CDR3 is TGTGCCAGCAGCTTCTCCGGAGCGGAGTACTTC. It is translated as CASSFSGAEYF.

CDR3: CASSLAEADTQYF. The CDR3 nucleotides are TGTGCCAGCAGCTTAGCAGAAGCCGATACGCAGTATTTT. The gene calls are TRBV7-9 and TRBJ2-3; D unclear. This CDR3 contains 13 residues. V lost 0 bases to trimming and J lost 6 bases, with 7 bases between them. Germline V lookup: CDR1 SEHNR, CDR2 FQNEAQ (reference sequence).